This T cell receptor (beta chain) was captured in a study of T cells after yellow fever vaccination (dated by TCRdb to about 2019). About the full investigation: The SMART-Seq v4 Ultra Low Input RNA kit was used to prepare libraries from fractions with low cell numbers. To track T-cell clones before and after primary and booster YFV17D yellow fever vaccination, bulk TCR alpha and beta repertoires were sequenced longitudinally. Two healthy male donors made up the cohort, one aged 18 to 30 years and the other aged 30 to 40 years. Blood samples were taken at several timepoints before and after primary and secondary immunization, and bulk PBMC replicates and cell subsets were isolated.

Reads for this sample came from an Illumina NovaSeq 6000. TCR cDNA was made using 5'RACE template switching, a step that added a universal primer site and unique molecular identifiers. Priming for cDNA synthesis came from both the TCR alpha and TCR beta constant segments. Two PCR steps were used to amplify libraries, with sample barcodes and sequencing adapters being added in the second step. Libraries were sequenced on Illumina HiSeq 2500 (2x100 bp) or NovaSeq (2x150 bp). The source study handled its data this way. Reads were demultiplexed and collapsed into UMI consensus sequences with MIGEC, and V(D)J alignment was performed with MiXCR. Using edgeR on replicate PBMC samples, clonotypes were called vaccine-responding if FDR was below 0.01 and the log2 fold change was above 5 up to day 15. Bulk clonotypes were assigned CD4 or CD8 identity according to which sequenced CD4 or CD8 repertoire held them at higher abundance. TCRdb reprocessed the public reads (quality trimming at Q25 with fastp, clone calling with MiXCR) and kept in-frame beta chains. Rows merge per CDR3 protein into single entries with the most common DNA and genes. The authors' filters were not applied to this entry. For this sample the table gives 250,000 to 400,000 distinct CDR3 sequences, of which around 4.5% were detected only once. The ten largest clonotypes hold around 19% of the sample.

The sample's treatment or condition label, in plain terms: live attenuated yellow fever vaccine strain. Two biological replicates of bulk PBMCs were collected at each blood-draw timepoint. A standard Ficoll-Paque protocol was used to isolate PBMCs from peripheral blood. RNA was extracted with TriZol from bulk PBMCs, CD4 and CD8 fractions, and dextramer-positive and dextramer-negative fractions. Regarding this clonotype: Which antigen it targets is not known. No per-base quality is available; no much larger clone lies one base away.

Measured from the cysteine to the phenylalanine, the CDR3 is 13 residues long. Solely the CDR3 DNA is kept, with 39 bases framed from the first base. The germline V gene provides CDR1 SGHRS and CDR2 YFSETQ. V and J lose 0 bases and 3 bases, and a span of 4 bases separates them. Paper-wide results and their limitations: Computational filtering was required because FACS-sorted repertoires could contain abundant contaminating clonotypes from the bulk population. After the booster, most of the clones that had expanded following primary vaccination were detected again (roughly 96% of CD4 and around 90% of CD8), which suggests that memory was broadly maintained. The secondary T-cell response was found to be weaker but faster than the primary response, with a peak reached on day 5 rather than on day 15. A small fraction of clonotypes showed up in both the CD4 and CD8 compartments, probably as a result of convergent recombination. Only a couple of donors were included in the study, so the extent to which the findings can be generalized is limited.

The sample consisted of PBMCs, taken 15 days after the yellow fever booster vaccination. The clonotype was recovered from a man younger than 35 who received the YFV17D yellow fever vaccine. The V gene is TRBV5-1 and the J gene is TRBJ2-1; no D segment can be confidently identified. CDR3 sequence: CASSLDNYNEQFF. The DNA sequence is TGCGCCAGCAGCTTGGACAACTACAATGAGCAGTTCTTC.